The rows below give T cell receptor beta chains drawn from one sample of a study of cytomegalovirus exposure and HLA in healthy donors. Profiled with immunoSEQ multiplex PCR; TCRdb holds only in-frame clones, not every one. The sample shows around 69,000 clones, 95% to 96% of them seen only once. The sequencing sample was made of PBMCs. These receptors were obtained from a woman aged 18-29 years in good health and CMV-seropositive. CDR3s include the opening cysteine and the closing phenylalanine or tryptophan. The D gene is left open where the match is weak. The size of a clone is reported for some rows only, either as once, few or many, or as a class for expanded clones.

clone size	D gene	V gene	J gene	CDR3 protein	CDR3 DNA
.	TRBD2	TRBV6-5	TRBJ2-7	CASSYQAGGIYEQYF	TGTGCCAGCAGTTACCAAGCGGGAGGTATTTACGAGCAGTACTTC
.	.	TRBV11-3	TRBJ1-5	CASRTQTFTIYSNQPQHF	TGTGCCAGCAGAACACAGACGTTTACGATTTATAGCAATCAGCCCCAGCATTTT
few	TRBD1	TRBV4-1	TRBJ2-7	CASSQMGQGVHEQYF	TGCGCCAGCAGCCAGATGGGACAGGGTGTCCACGAGCAGTACTTC
.	TRBD2	TRBV7-9	TRBJ2-5	CASSLSTSGRAQETQYF	TGTGCCAGCAGCCTCTCGACTAGCGGGAGGGCCCAAGAGACCCAGTACTTC
.	.	TRBV14	TRBJ1-3	CASSQSRVLTGNTIYF	TGTGCCAGCAGCCAATCCAGGGTACTTACGGGAAACACCATATATTTT
.	TRBD2	TRBV27	TRBJ2-3	CASSAYLAGDTQYF	TGTGCCAGCAGTGCCTATCTAGCGGGAGATACGCAGTATTTT
.	.	TRBV18	TRBJ2-5	CASSPTRARETQYF	TGTGCCAGCTCACCAACGCGGGCCCGAGAGACCCAGTACTTC
.	.	TRBV13	TRBJ1-1	CASSPRTPEAFF	TGTGCCAGCAGCCCCCGGACTCCTGAAGCTTTCTTT
.	.	TRBV4-3	TRBJ2-5	CASSQGGPGETQYF	TGCGCCAGCAGCCAAGGGGGGCCAGGAGAGACCCAGTACTTC
.	TRBD1	TRBV7-2	TRBJ2-1	CASSLVPTGGLNEQFF	TGTGCCAGCAGCTTAGTTCCTACAGGGGGCCTAAATGAGCAGTTCTTC
.	TRBD1	TRBV18	TRBJ2-3	CASSGQGRTDTQYF	TGTGCCAGCTCAGGACAGGGACGCACAGATACGCAGTATTTT
.	TRBD1	TRBV7-7	TRBJ2-7	CASSRTGQGIYEQYF	TGTGCTAGCAGCCGAACGGGACAGGGGATCTACGAGCAGTACTTC
.	.	TRBV19	TRBJ2-3	CASIRHLTDTQYF	TGTGCCAGTATCCGACACCTCACAGATACGCAGTATTTT
.	TRBD1	TRBV5-6	TRBJ1-4	CASSLAGGLNPIF	TGTGCCAGCAGCTTGGCAGGGGGCCTTAATCCAATTTTT
.	TRBD1	TRBV29-1	TRBJ2-7	CSVEDHGQGRDEQYF	TGCAGCGTTGAAGATCATGGACAGGGGAGAGACGAGCAGTACTTC
.	TRBD1	TRBV25-1	TRBJ2-7	CASSEWGQGAFEQYF	TGTGCCAGCAGTGAATGGGGACAGGGGGCATTCGAGCAGTACTTC
.	TRBD2	TRBV28	TRBJ2-1	CASRLAGGSINEQFF	TGTGCCAGCAGGTTAGCGGGAGGCTCGATCAATGAGCAGTTCTTC
.	.	TRBV6-5	TRBJ1-2	CASSSVAGNYGYTF	TGTGCCAGCAGTTCTGTGGCCGGGAACTATGGCTACACCTTC
.	.	TRBV9	TRBJ2-1	CASSETLIERVGQRNEQFF	TGTGCCAGCAGCGAGACTTTGATTGAGCGGGTGGGGCAGCGGAATGAGCAGTTCTTC
.	TRBD1	TRBV4-3	TRBJ1-5	CASSPYRDRDQPQHF	TGCGCCAGCAGCCCGTACCGGGACAGGGATCAGCCCCAGCATTTT
.	TRBD2	TRBV27	TRBJ2-7	CASSLRTSEKYEQYF	TGTGCCAGCAGTTTACGGACTAGCGAAAAGTACGAGCAGTACTTC
.	.	TRBV14	TRBJ2-3	CASSPINQQGTDTQYF	TGTGCCAGCAGCCCCATTAACCAGCAGGGGACAGATACGCAGTATTTT
.	.	TRBV4-2	TRBJ1-1	CASSQKSTGEAFF	TGTGCCAGCAGCCAAAAATCAACAGGGGAAGCTTTCTTT
.	.	TRBV5-4	TRBJ2-3	CASSQAQGVIATDTQYF	TGTGCCAGCAGCCAGGCACAGGGTGTTATAGCCACAGATACGCAGTATTTT
.	.	TRBV5-1	TRBJ2-6	CASSLDPGGLGSGANVLTF	TGCGCCAGCAGCTTGGATCCAGGGGGGCTTGGTTCTGGGGCCAACGTCCTGACTTTC
.	.	TRBV7-9	TRBJ2-7	CASSPRGLSSYEQYF	TGTGCCAGCAGTCCCCGAGGACTGAGCTCCTACGAGCAGTACTTC
.	TRBD2	TRBV6-4	TRBJ2-3	CASSRSGRVRGSTDTQYF	TGTGCCAGCAGTCGGAGCGGGAGGGTGAGGGGTAGCACAGATACGCAGTATTTT
.	.	TRBV28	TRBJ2-7	CASSLEYEQYF	TGTGCCAGCAGTTTAGAGTACGAGCAGTACTTC
.	.	TRBV30	TRBJ2-7	CAWKANSYEQYF	TGTGCCTGGAAAGCGAACTCCTACGAGCAGTACTTC
.	TRBD2	TRBV7-2	TRBJ2-7	CASSATSGSYEQYF	TGTGCCAGCAGCGCTACTAGCGGGAGCTACGAGCAGTACTTC
.	TRBD2	TRBV5-1	TRBJ2-3	CASSLAGLVFGHRSLRGTDTQYF	TGCGCCAGCAGCTTGGCGGGACTAGTTTTTGGTCACAGGTCCTTGAGGGGCACAGATACGCAGTATTTT
.	TRBD2	TRBV18	TRBJ2-3	CASSPPALAGPTDTQYF	TGTGCCAGCTCACCACCTGCTCTAGCGGGACCCACAGATACGCAGTATTTT
.	.	TRBV7-2	TRBJ1-2	CASSFALGDGYTF	TGTGCCAGCAGCTTCGCCCTGGGAGACGGCTACACCTTC
.	TRBD1	TRBV6-1	TRBJ1-3	CASRATGSEGNTIYF	TGTGCCAGCAGAGCGACAGGGTCGGAAGGAAACACCATATATTTT
.	TRBD1	TRBV28	TRBJ1-3	CASSWGTGSRGNTIYF	TGTGCCAGCAGTTGGGGGACAGGGAGCCGTGGAAACACCATATATTTT
.	TRBD2	TRBV5-1	TRBJ2-3	CASSLGTSRRGGTQYF	TGCGCCAGCAGCTTGGGGACTAGCCGGAGGGGAGGTACGCAGTATTTT
.	TRBD2	TRBV7-2	TRBJ2-1	CASSLSPGGLNEQFF	TGTGCCAGCAGCTTATCCCCGGGAGGTCTCAATGAGCAGTTCTTC
.	TRBD1	TRBV5-4	TRBJ2-7	CASSLVKGTGDSYEQYF	TGTGCCAGCAGCTTGGTTAAAGGGACAGGGGACTCCTACGAGCAGTACTTC
.	TRBD2	TRBV5-4	TRBJ2-2	CASSLEASGSHTGELFF	TGTGCCAGCAGCTTGGAGGCTAGCGGGAGTCACACCGGGGAGCTGTTTTTT
.	.	TRBV14	TRBJ2-7	CASSAYRDPQYF	TGTGCCAGCAGCGCCTACAGGGACCCCCAGTACTTC
.	.	TRBV29-1	TRBJ1-1	CSVELAKASTEAFF	TGCAGCGTTGAATTAGCTAAGGCAAGCACTGAAGCTTTCTTT
.	TRBD2	TRBV5-1	TRBJ2-7	CASSWGTSGDLSYEQYF	TGCGCCAGCAGCTGGGGGACTAGCGGAGACCTATCCTACGAGCAGTACTTC
.	TRBD2	TRBV28	TRBJ2-5	CASRLAGQETQYF	TGTGCCAGCAGGCTAGCGGGCCAAGAGACCCAGTACTTC
.	.	TRBV18	TRBJ2-3	CASSPLSADTQYF	TGTGCCAGCTCACCACTTTCCGCAGATACGCAGTATTTT
.	.	TRBV18	TRBJ2-7	CASSLSTGTEQYF	TGTGCCAGCTCACTGTCTACAGGGACCGAGCAGTACTTC
.	.	TRBV7-9	TRBJ1-4	CASSFSQTNEKLFF	TGTGCCAGCAGCTTTTCACAGACTAATGAAAAACTGTTTTTT
.	TRBD1	TRBV7-8	TRBJ2-7	CASSYDRGQGEQYF	TGTGCCAGCAGCTATGACAGGGGCCAGGGGGAGCAGTACTTC
.	.	TRBV4-3	TRBJ1-5	CASSQQRGNQPQHF	TGCGCCAGCAGCCAACAGAGGGGGAATCAGCCCCAGCATTTT
.	TRBD1	TRBV7-2	TRBJ1-5	CASSGQANQPQHF	TGTGCCAGCAGCGGACAGGCGAATCAGCCCCAGCATTTT
.	.	TRBV7-9	TRBJ2-5	CASSLLTGLSQETQYF	TGTGCCAGCAGCTTACTGACTGGACTGTCCCAAGAGACCCAGTACTTC
.	TRBD2	TRBV18	TRBJ2-1	CASSSFGTSAGYNEQFF	TGTGCCAGCTCATCTTTCGGGACTAGCGCAGGTTACAATGAGCAGTTCTTC
.	TRBD2	TRBV30	TRBJ2-6	CAWSVAGGVGANVLTF	TGTGCCTGGAGTGTAGCGGGAGGGGTAGGGGCCAACGTCCTGACTTTC
.	.	TRBV30	TRBJ2-7	CAWSATSYEQYF	TGTGCCTGGAGCGCAACTAGCTACGAGCAGTACTTC
.	TRBD2	TRBV29-1	TRBJ2-3	CSVETSGRLGDTQYF	TGCAGCGTGGAGACTAGCGGGAGATTGGGAGATACGCAGTATTTT
.	TRBD2	TRBV15	TRBJ2-1	CATSRGGGRAHYEQFF	TGTGCCACCAGCAGAGGAGGAGGGAGGGCCCATTATGAGCAGTTCTTC